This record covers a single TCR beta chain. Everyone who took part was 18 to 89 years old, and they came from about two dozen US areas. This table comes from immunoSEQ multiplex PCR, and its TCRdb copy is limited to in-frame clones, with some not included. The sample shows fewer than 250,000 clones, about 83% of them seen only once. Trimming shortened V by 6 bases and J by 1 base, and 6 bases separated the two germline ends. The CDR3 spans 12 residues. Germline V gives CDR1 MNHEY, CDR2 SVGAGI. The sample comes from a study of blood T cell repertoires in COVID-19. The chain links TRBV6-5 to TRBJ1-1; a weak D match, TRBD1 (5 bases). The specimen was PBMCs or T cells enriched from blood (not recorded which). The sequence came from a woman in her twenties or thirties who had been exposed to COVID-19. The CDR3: CASRTGNTEAFF. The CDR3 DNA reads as TGTGCCAGCAGAACAGGGAACACTGAAGCTTTCTTT.